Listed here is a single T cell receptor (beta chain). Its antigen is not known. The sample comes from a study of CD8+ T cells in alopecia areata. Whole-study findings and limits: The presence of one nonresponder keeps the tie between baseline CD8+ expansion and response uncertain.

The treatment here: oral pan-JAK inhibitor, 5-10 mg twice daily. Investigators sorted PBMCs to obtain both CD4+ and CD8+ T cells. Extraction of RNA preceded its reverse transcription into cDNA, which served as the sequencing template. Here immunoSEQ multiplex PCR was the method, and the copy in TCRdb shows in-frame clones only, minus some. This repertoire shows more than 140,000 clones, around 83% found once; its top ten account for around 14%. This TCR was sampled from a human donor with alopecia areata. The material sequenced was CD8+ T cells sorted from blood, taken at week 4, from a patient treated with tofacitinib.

In DNA, the CDR3 is TGTGCCTGGAGTGTAGAGGGCAGGGCCGGGGAGCTGTTTTTT. It is translated as CAWSVEGRAGELFF. The J gene is TRBJ2-2, the V gene TRBV30; D may match TRBD1 or TRBD2 (5 bases each). The germline V gene has CDR1 GTSNPN and CDR2 SVGIG (reference sequence). V was pared by 0 bases and J by 6 bases, with 11 bases between. This CDR3 is built from 14 residues. Combining the CDR3 with reference TRBV30 and TRBJ2-2 gives the whole variable domain SQTIHQWPATLVQPVGSPLSLECTVEGTSNPNLYWYRQAAGRGLQLLFYSVGIGQISSEVPQNLSASRPQDRQFILSSKKLLLSDSGFYLCAWSVEGRAGELFFGEGSRLTVL.